This record covers a single T cell receptor beta chain. V was cut by 0 bases and J by 3 bases, with 11 bases left in between. The CDR3 is 15 residues long. The V gene's germline CDR1 is ENHRY and CDR2 SYGVKD. This specimen comes from a study of blood T cell repertoires in COVID-19. Methods used by the authors: It was from reference gene primer amplification that nucleated cell counts were estimated. Repertoires were generated with immunoSEQ multiplex PCR, while TCRdb's copy carries only in-frame clones and drops some. V and J calls plus clone size are reproduced from that table; the DNA served to infer D and trimming. The repertoire consists of more than 60,000 clones, with approximately 79% occurring once and the leading ten covering 2.6%.

Sequenced input: peripheral blood. This chain links TRBV10-3 with TRBJ2-5; the D is unclear. The receptor comes from a human donor with acute or convalescent COVID-19. The donor label of this sample is uncertain. Written as DNA, the CDR3 is TGTGCCATCAGTGAGTCGAACGGTGCGAAAGAGACCCAGTACTTC. Translation: CAISESNGAKETQYF.